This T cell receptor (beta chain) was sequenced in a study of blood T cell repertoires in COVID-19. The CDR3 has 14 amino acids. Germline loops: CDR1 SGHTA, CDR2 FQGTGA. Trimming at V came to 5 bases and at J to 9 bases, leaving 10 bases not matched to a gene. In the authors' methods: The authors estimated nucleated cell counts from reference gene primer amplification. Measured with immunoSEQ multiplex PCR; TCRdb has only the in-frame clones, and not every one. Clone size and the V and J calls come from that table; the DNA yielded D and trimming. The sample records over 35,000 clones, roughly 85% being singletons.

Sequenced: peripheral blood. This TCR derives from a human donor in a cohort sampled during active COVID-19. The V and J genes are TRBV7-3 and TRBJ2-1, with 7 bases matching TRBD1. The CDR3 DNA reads TGTGCCAGCAGCCTCCGACAGGGAGAGAGTGAGCAGTTCTTC. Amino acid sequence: CASSLRQGESEQFF.